These 23 T cell receptor beta chains were all obtained from the same sample, sequenced in a study of blood T cell repertoires in COVID-19 (dated by TCRdb to 2020 to 2022). The library was produced with the immunoSEQ multiplex PCR assay. The immuneACCESS repertoire file appears here via TCRdb, limited to in-frame rearrangements. These files lack a portion of the clones; in checked studies, under half of the deficit traces to unresolved V genes, and the cause of the others is not known. The sample profile shows 150,000 to 200,000 clones; approximately 90% of them were found once. Approximately 2.9% of the sample comes from the top ten. The sample was peripheral blood. Receptor source: a woman under 40 with active or convalescent COVID-19.

Comments on this clone: A junction boundary mismatches the germline segment, possibly from a read error. This chain links TRBV7-7 with TRBJ2-2; possible D gene TRBD1, 6 bases. CDR1 is SSHAT and CDR2 is FNYEAQ in the germline V gene (reference sequence). This CDR3 spans 12 amino acids. CDR3 nucleotides: TGTGCTAGCAGCAAAGGGGGCGGGGAGCTGTTTTTT. Residues: CASSKGGGELFF.

The chain employs TRBV28 and TRBJ1-5; D is undetermined. V gave up 2 bases and J gave up 5 bases, with 16 bases separating them. The CDR3 has 16 residues. Germline assignment: CDR1 MDHEN and CDR2 SYDVKM. CDR3: CASSLDLSGLYQPQHF. CDR3 nucleotides: TGTGCCAGCAGTTTAGACCTGAGCGGTCTCTATCAGCCCCAGCATTTT. Full variable domain (rest looked up from reference TRBV28 and TRBJ1-5): DVKVTQSSRYLVKRTGEKVFLECVQDMDHENMFWYRQDPGLGLRLIYFSYDVKMKEKGDIPEGYSVSREKKERFSLILESASTNQTSMYLCASSLDLSGLYQPQHFGDGTRLSIL.

The rearrangement links TRBV3-1 (or the pseudogene TRBV3-2) to TRBJ1-1; possibly TRBD1 for D (5 bases). In germline, CDR1 is LGHDT, CDR2 YNNKEL (reference sequence). The CDR3 totals 12 residues. V dropped 2 bases and J dropped 10 bases, with 11 bases sitting between them. CDR3 in amino acids: CASSQRGMSAFF. The CDR3 DNA reads as TGTGCCAGCAGCCAACGGGGGATGTCAGCTTTCTTT.

This chain joins TRBV6-6 and TRBJ2-2; D might be TRBD1 (6 bases). In germline, CDR1 is MNHNY, CDR2 SVGAGI (reference sequence). With 5 bases removed from V and 2 bases from J, the gap between germline ends came to 12 bases. The CDR3 spans 15 residues. The CDR3 sequence: CASSRDNLNTGELFF. CDR3 nucleotides: TGTGCCAGCAGTCGGGACAACTTAAACACCGGGGAGCTGTTTTTT.

The V call is TRBV28, the J call TRBJ2-7, with a weak D call TRBD1 (6 bases). In germline, CDR1 is MDHEN, CDR2 SYDVKM. The CDR3 runs 16 residues. The V end was cut by 4 bases, the J end by 4 bases, with 20 bases between. The CDR3 is CASSWKIQGSFYEQYF. The CDR3 nucleotides read TGTGCCAGCAGTTGGAAAATACAGGGAAGTTTTTACGAGCAGTACTTC.

The chain links TRBV5-1 to TRBJ2-7, with D unclear. V gave up 0 bases and J gave up 2 bases, with 9 bases separating them. Germline CDR1 is SGHRS and CDR2 is YFSETQ. The CDR3 contains 14 residues. CDR3 DNA sequence: TGCGCCAGCAGCTTGGCGGGTCGGGCCTACGAGCAGTACTTC. It codes for CASSLAGRAYEQYF. Full variable domain (outside the CDR3, taken from reference TRBV5-1 and TRBJ2-7): KAGVTQTPRYLIKTRGQQVTLSCSPISGHRSVSWYQQTPGQGLQFLFEYFSETQRNKGNFPGRFSGRQFSNSRSEMNVSTLELGDSALYLCASSLAGRAYEQYFGPGTRLTVT.

The rearrangement uses TRBV30 and TRBJ1-6, with a possible D match to TRBD1 (5 bases). The V end was cut by 3 bases, the J end by 3 bases, with 12 bases between. This CDR3 comprises 15 residues. Per the germline V gene, CDR1 is GTSNPN and CDR2 is SVGIG (reference sequence). CDR3 DNA: TGTGCCTGGAGAGGTGACAGCGACTATAATTCACCCCTCCACTTT. It specifies CAWRGDSDYNSPLHF.

V usage is TRBV28 and J usage is TRBJ2-2; D gene unclear. CDR1 MDHEN and CDR2 SYDVKM come from the germline V gene. V lost 3 bases and J 5 bases, leaving 10 bases between the germline ends. The CDR3 runs 14 residues. The CDR3 nucleotides are TGTGCCAGCAGTTTCGGGTCCCGAACCGGGGAGCTGTTTTTT. Its protein is CASSFGSRTGELFF.

This chain links TRBV2 with TRBJ2-7; the D is unclear. The CDR3 sequence is 16 residues long. From germline, CDR1 is SNHLY and CDR2 FYNNEI. The V end lost 1 base, the J end lost 0 bases, and 13 bases lay between the germline ends. The CDR3 DNA reads TGTGCCAGCAGTGAAGAGTGGCGAAGGAGCTCCTACGAGCAGTACTTC. Protein product: CASSEEWRRSSYEQYF.

The rearrangement uses TRBV3-1 (or the pseudogene TRBV3-2) and TRBJ2-1; 7 bases align to TRBD2. Germline assignment: CDR1 LGHDT and CDR2 YNNKEL (reference sequence). The V gene end was trimmed by 1 base and the J gene end by 5 bases; junction bases not matched to a gene: 5. The CDR3 loop spans 15 amino acids. The CDR3 protein is CASSQVRTRNNEQFF. The DNA for the CDR3 is TGTGCCAGCAGCCAAGTAAGGACTAGAAACAATGAGCAGTTCTTC.

The chain employs TRBV5-1 and TRBJ1-4; D is possibly TRBD1 (6 bases). CDR1 SGHRS and CDR2 YFSETQ come from the germline V gene. This CDR3 contains 15 residues. V was pared by 1 base and J by 7 bases, with 14 bases between. This CDR3 is CASSLLGAESEKLFF. The CDR3 bases are TGCGCCAGCAGCTTGTTGGGGGCCGAAAGTGAAAAACTGTTTTTT.

V usage is TRBV28 and J usage is TRBJ2-1, with 8 nucleotides matching TRBD1. The CDR3 has 15 residues. Trimming removed 2 bases from V and 1 base from J; junction bases left unmatched: 1. Germline V gene data show CDR1 as MDHEN and CDR2 as SYDVKM. The CDR3 reads CASSLNRGSYNEQFF. The CDR3 DNA follows: TGTGCCAGCAGTTTAAACAGGGGGTCCTACAATGAGCAGTTCTTC.

This rearrangement joins TRBV3-1 (or the pseudogene TRBV3-2) to TRBJ2-3; tentatively, D is TRBD2 (6 bases). The CDR3 runs to 14 residues. Germline V gene sequence: CDR1 LGHDT, CDR2 YNNKEL (reference sequence). Between the trimmed V and J ends, which lost 5 bases and 6 bases, there was a span of 15 bases. The CDR3 sequence: CASSNTGGTDTQYF. CDR3 DNA: TGTGCCAGCAGCAACACCGGGGGTACGGATACGCAGTATTTT.

The chain recombines TRBV24-1 with TRBJ1-5; 7 bases line up with TRBD1. J was trimmed by 6 bases and V by 4 bases; bases with no gene match: 11. CDR1 and CDR2 (germline): KGHDR, SFDVKD. This CDR3 spans 16 amino acids. CDR3 coding DNA: TGTGCCACCAGTGACAGTGACGCAGGGGGAAGTCAGCCCCAGCATTTT. Amino acids: CATSDSDAGGSQPQHF.

The table lists this clone with a few counts. CDR3 loop: CASSEWGVGADNQPQHF. Here the CDR3 DNA reads TGTGCCAGCAGTGAATGGGGCGTGGGTGCGGACAATCAGCCCCAGCATTTT. The chain carries TRBV6-1 and TRBJ1-5; perhaps TRBD1 as D (5 bases). There are 17 residues in the CDR3. Germline loops: CDR1 MNHNS, CDR2 SASEGT. V was trimmed by 2 bases and J by 3 bases, leaving 17 bases between them.

The rearrangement joins TRBV7-2 to TRBJ2-5; 8 nucleotides align to TRBD2. Germline lookup yields CDR1 SGHTA and CDR2 FQGNSA. There are 19 residues in the CDR3. V gave up 2 bases and J gave up 4 bases; unmatched junction bases: 18. The CDR3 DNA sequence: TGTGCCAGCAGCTTACTGGTTAGCGGGGAGGGTGGGTATAGAGAGACCCAGTACTTC. Its translation is CASSLLVSGEGGYRETQYF.

The chain couples TRBV3-1 (or the pseudogene TRBV3-2) to TRBJ1-2; no clear D. The CDR3 is 12 amino acids. Per the germline V gene, CDR1 is LGHDT and CDR2 is YNNKEL (reference sequence). Trimming stripped 0 bases from V and 5 bases from J, with 4 bases between. The CDR3, as DNA: TGTGCCAGCAGCCAAGACAGGTATGGCTACACCTTC. It encodes CASSQDRYGYTF.

This chain joins TRBV4-1 and TRBJ1-2, with TRBD1 as a possible D gene (5 bases). V was pared by 0 bases and J by 1 base, with 12 bases between. The germline gives CDR1 MGHRA, CDR2 YSYEKL. This CDR3 is 16 amino acids long. The CDR3 region is CASSQDRAGGNYGYTF. The CDR3 nucleotides read TGCGCCAGCAGCCAAGATCGAGCCGGGGGTAACTATGGCTACACCTTC.

The gene calls are TRBV5-1 and TRBJ1-4; 8 bases agree with TRBD1. Germline loops: CDR1 SGHRS, CDR2 YFSETQ. Trimming cost V 7 bases and J 2 bases; bases outside gene matches: 1. The CDR3 sequence is 13 residues long. CDR3 loop: CASRDRTNEKLFF. The CDR3 DNA reads TGCGCCAGCCGGGACAGGACTAATGAAAAACTGTTTTTT. Looking up the rest from reference TRBV5-1 and TRBJ1-4 gives the full variable domain: KAGVTQTPRYLIKTRGQQVTLSCSPISGHRSVSWYQQTPGQGLQFLFEYFSETQRNKGNFPGRFSGRQFSNSRSEMNVSTLELGDSALYLCASRDRTNEKLFFGSGTQLSVL.

The CDR3 loop reads CASRRLGGNQPQHF. The CDR3 region has the DNA TGTGCCAGCAGGCGACTGGGAGGAAATCAGCCCCAGCATTTT. The chain carries TRBV27 and TRBJ1-5; D is unresolved. V was shortened by 6 bases and J by 4 bases, with 13 bases between the two germline ends. Germline V gene data show CDR1 as MNHEY and CDR2 as SMNVEV (reference sequence). The CDR3 covers 14 residues.

This clone was seen ten or more times. This rearrangement joins TRBV18 to TRBJ2-1; 9 positions agree with TRBD2. This CDR3 comprises 17 residues. V shed 8 bases, J shed 7 bases, and the junction held 18 bases outside the gene matches. Germline values: CDR1 KGHSH, CDR2 LQKENI. CDR3 bases: TGTGCCAGCAAAAATTGGTACGTAGCGGGAGTCTGGAATGAGCAGTTCTTC. Its protein is CASKNWYVAGVWNEQFF.

This chain connects TRBV6-6 to TRBJ1-2; 7 nucleotides agree with TRBD1. The V gene end was trimmed by 5 bases and the J gene end by 4 bases; junction bases not matched to a gene: 4. The CDR3 is made up of 13 amino acids. Germline CDR1 reads MNHNY; CDR2 reads SVGAGI (reference sequence). The DNA of the CDR3 is TGTGCCAGCAGTGGCGACAGGGCCTATGGCTACACCTTC. Translation gives CASSGDRAYGYTF.

The table lists this clone with a count of one. The CDR3 here is CASHRGYSSYNEQFF. The CDR3 coding sequence is TGTGCCAGTCACAGGGGGTACAGCTCCTACAATGAGCAGTTCTTC. The chain combines TRBV19 with TRBJ2-1; 8 nucleotides agree with TRBD1. The V and J ends lost 8 bases and 0 bases, in that order; junction bases with no gene match: 6. Germline V gene sequence: CDR1 LNHDA, CDR2 SQIVND (reference sequence). The CDR3 covers 15 residues.